These 21 T cell receptor beta chains share one sample of origin, sequenced in a study of blood T cell repertoires in COVID-19. Repertoires were generated with immunoSEQ multiplex PCR, while TCRdb's copy carries only in-frame clones and drops some. This table holds 250,000 to 350,000 clones, 90% found once. The sequencing input was PBMCs or T cells enriched from blood (not recorded which). The receptors originated from a woman aged 18-29 years with acute COVID-19.

This chain connects TRBV7-9 to TRBJ2-2; D unresolved. CDR1 and CDR2 from the germline V gene are SEHNR and FQNEAQ (reference sequence). The CDR3 length is 11 residues. The ends were cut back, 4 bases at V and 5 bases at J, with 2 bases in the middle. CDR3 amino acids: CASSSTGELFF. DNA of the CDR3: TGTGCCAGCAGCTCGACCGGGGAGCTGTTTTTT.

This sequence joins TRBV11-2 and TRBJ2-3, with 8 positions matching TRBD2. The germline V gene has CDR1 SGHAT and CDR2 FQNNGV. The CDR3 is 16 residues long. Trimming cost V 5 bases and J 6 bases; bases outside gene matches: 13. CDR3 sequence: CASSPRTSRLQDTQYF. Here the CDR3 DNA reads TGTGCCAGCAGCCCCCGGACTAGCCGACTCCAGGATACGCAGTATTTT.

The chain links TRBV12-3 or TRBV12-4 to TRBJ1-1; no clear D gene. V was pared by 7 bases and J by 11 bases, with 17 bases between. The CDR3 extends over 12 amino acids. As DNA, the CDR3 is TGTGCCAGCACCACGGATCTCCCCGGGGCTTTCTTT. Its protein product is CASTTDLPGAFF.

J is TRBJ2-7 and V is TRBV4-1; 10 bases map to TRBD1. Germline trimming cut 4 bases from V and 5 bases from J; bases unmatched to any gene: 8. The CDR3 has 15 residues. CDR1 and CDR2 from the germline V gene are MGHRA and YSYEKL. CDR3 protein: CASSPWGTGVHEQYF. The DNA for the CDR3 is TGCGCCAGCAGCCCTTGGGGGACAGGGGTCCACGAGCAGTACTTC.

The V gene is TRBV5-6, the J gene TRBJ1-1; a weak D match, TRBD1 (5 bases). V lost 2 bases to trimming and J lost 10 bases, with 15 bases between them. The germline V gene has CDR1 SGHDT and CDR2 YYEEEE. This CDR3 contains 13 residues. In DNA, the CDR3 is TGTGCCAGCAGCTTCTGGGGATCGCAGGGAGCTTTCTTT. Amino acids: CASSFWGSQGAFF. The variable domain in full, completed from reference TRBV5-6 and TRBJ1-1, reads DAGVTQSPTHLIKTRGQQVTLRCSPKSGHDTVSWYQQALGQGPQFIFQYYEEEERQRGNFPDRFSGHQFPNYSSELNVNALLLGDSALYLCASSFWGSQGAFFGQGTRLTVV.

The rearrangement joins TRBV30 to TRBJ1-4, with TRBD1 matching over 7 bases. After removal of 2 bases from V and 6 bases from J, the junction contained 3 bases not matched to a gene. The CDR3 covers 13 residues. Germline V gene lookup returns CDR1 GTSNPN and CDR2 SVGIG (reference sequence). CDR3 DNA: TGTGCCTGGAGTATAGACAGGGATGAAAAACTGTTTTTT. It is translated as CAWSIDRDEKLFF.

This chain connects TRBV28 to TRBJ2-7; tentative D call: TRBD2 (6 bases). The CDR3 extends over 16 amino acids. CDR1 and CDR2 (germline): MDHEN, SYDVKM. V lost 8 bases, J lost 2 bases, and 22 bases lay in between. CDR3 sequence (DNA): TGTGCCAGCCTCCCGGACCCGGGGGAGATGACCTACGAGCAGTACTTC. Protein sequence: CASLPDPGEMTYEQYF.

As DNA, the CDR3 is TGTGCCAGCAGCTTTGGGACTAACCACAATGAGCAGTTCTTC. This sequence encodes CASSFGTNHNEQFF. The genes are TRBV11-3 and TRBJ2-1, with 7 bases aligning to TRBD2. The CDR3 covers 14 residues. Per germline, CDR1 SGHNT and CDR2 YENEEA. V lost 3 bases, J lost 5 bases, and 4 bases stayed unmatched.

The CDR3 nucleotides are TGTGCCAGTTTCATCGGGGGCACAGATACGCAGTATTTT. This translates into CASFIGGTDTQYF. The rearrangement uses TRBV2 and TRBJ2-3, with D perhaps matching TRBD2 (5 bases). Trimming took off 9 bases at V and 1 base at J, with 11 bases between the two ends. Germline-derived CDR1 and CDR2 are SNHLY and FYNNEI. The CDR3 totals 13 residues.

This clone appeared once. The V and J genes are TRBV28 and TRBJ1-2; the D gene is possibly TRBD1 (6 bases). Germline assignment: CDR1 MDHEN and CDR2 SYDVKM. V shed 6 bases and J shed 3 bases, with 14 bases lying between them. The CDR3 consists of 14 residues. CDR3 DNA sequence: TGTGCCAGCAGGCTTCAGGGGACCGACTATGGCTACACCTTC. Amino acids: CASRLQGTDYGYTF.

The chain links TRBV2 to TRBJ2-7; the match to TRBD1 covers 8 bases. V dropped 5 bases and J dropped 6; count of bases not matched to a gene: 12. This CDR3 comprises 15 residues. Germline assignment: CDR1 SNHLY and CDR2 FYNNEI. The CDR3, as DNA: TGTGCCAGCAGTAAAGAACAGGGGGTCGGATCCGAGCAGTACTTC. This gives the protein CASSKEQGVGSEQYF.

CDR3 DNA sequence: TGTGCCAGCAGCCTGGACTATTTCGTCGAGCAGTACTTC. Encoded protein: CASSLDYFVEQYF. The gene calls are TRBV7-9 and TRBJ2-7; D possibly corresponds to TRBD2 (6 bases). CDR3 length equals 13 residues. Germline CDR1 reads SEHNR; CDR2 reads FQNEAQ (reference sequence). Trimming stripped 5 bases from V and 6 bases from J, with 14 bases between.

The CDR3, as DNA: TGTGCCAGCAGTTACCCAGGTCAACCCTACGAGCAGTACTTC. Translating gives CASSYPGQPYEQYF. This chain links TRBV6-5 with TRBJ2-7, with no clear D. This CDR3 region has 14 residues. Trimming cost V 2 bases and J 2 bases, with 10 bases left between them. CDR1 and CDR2 (germline): MNHEY, SVGAGI.

A few counts support this clone. The chain joins TRBV11-2 to TRBJ2-1; maybe TRBD2 (5 bases). The length of the CDR3 is 17 residues. The V gene's germline CDR1 is SGHAT and CDR2 FQNNGV. V was cut by 1 base and J by 1 base, with 14 bases left in between. The CDR3 nucleotides are TGTGCCAGCAGCTTAGTCCCAACTAGGGTATCCTACAATGAGCAGTTCTTC. It encodes CASSLVPTRVSYNEQFF.

The chain has TRBV28 and TRBJ2-1, with D possibly matching TRBD2 (6 bases). The CDR3 sequence is 16 residues long. The V gene's germline CDR1 is MDHEN and CDR2 SYDVKM. V lost 3 bases to trimming and J lost 3 bases, with 15 bases between them. The CDR3 DNA reads TGTGCCAGCAGTTTCGCGGCCGCGGGGAGCTACAATGAGCAGTTCTTC. Protein sequence: CASSFAAAGSYNEQFF.

The CDR3 region is CAWSGYGGRTEAFF. The CDR3, as DNA: TGTGCCTGGAGTGGATACGGGGGTCGCACTGAAGCTTTCTTT. This chain uses TRBV30 with TRBJ1-1, with D possibly matching TRBD1 (5 bases). The CDR3 sequence is 14 residues long. Germline V gene sequence: CDR1 GTSNPN, CDR2 SVGIG (reference sequence). V gave up 1 base and J gave up 4 bases, with 13 bases separating them. Full variable domain (outside the CDR3, taken from reference TRBV30 and TRBJ1-1): SQTIHQWPATLVQPVGSPLSLECTVEGTSNPNLYWYRQAAGRGLQLLFYSVGIGQISSEVPQNLSASRPQDRQFILSSKKLLLSDSGFYLCAWSGYGGRTEAFFGQGTRLTVV.

The CDR3 DNA is TGTGCCAGCAGCAAATTCCTCGGACAGGGGCCCTACGAGCAGTACTTC. It yields the protein CASSKFLGQGPYEQYF. The chain links TRBV27 to TRBJ2-7, with 9 bases that match TRBD1. The germline gives CDR1 MNHEY, CDR2 SMNVEV (reference sequence). This CDR3 comprises 16 residues. The V and J ends lost 6 bases and 2 bases, in that order; junction bases with no gene match: 11.

V gene TRBV28 combines with J gene TRBJ2-5, with TRBD1 matching over 9 bases. The CDR3 runs 13 residues. CDR1 and CDR2 from the germline V gene are MDHEN and SYDVKM. J lost 5 bases, V lost 6 bases, and 4 bases had no gene match. The CDR3 loop is CASRGTGLETQYF. Here the CDR3 DNA reads TGTGCCAGCAGAGGGACAGGGCTGGAGACCCAGTACTTC.

The chain joins TRBV6-5 to TRBJ2-7, with TRBD1 identical over 9 bases. Germline assignment: CDR1 MNHEY and CDR2 SVGAGI. This CDR3 contains 15 residues. V lost 6 bases and J lost 3; bases outside the gene matches: 9. The CDR3 sequence is CASSSDRGLLYEQYF. The CDR3 coding sequence is TGTGCCAGCAGCTCGGACAGGGGCCTACTCTACGAGCAGTACTTC.

A single count supports this clone. CDR3 protein: CASSTPDRGLTGELFF. The DNA for the CDR3 is TGTGCCAGCAGCACACCGGACAGGGGGCTTACCGGGGAGCTGTTTTTT. This chain uses TRBV5-6 with TRBJ2-2, with 11 nucleotides matching TRBD1. This CDR3 is 16 amino acids long. Trimming cost V 4 bases and J 5 bases; bases outside gene matches: 7. CDR1 is SGHDT, CDR2 YYEEEE, per germline.

CDR3 in DNA: TGTGCCAGTAGTAAAGGAGCGTCTGGGGCCAACGTCCTGACTTTC. Protein sequence: CASSKGASGANVLTF. The chain carries TRBV19 and TRBJ2-6; the D is unclear. Germline V CDR1 and CDR2: LNHDA, SQIVND (reference sequence). This CDR3 contains 15 residues. V was cut by 4 bases and J by 1 base, with 8 bases left in between.